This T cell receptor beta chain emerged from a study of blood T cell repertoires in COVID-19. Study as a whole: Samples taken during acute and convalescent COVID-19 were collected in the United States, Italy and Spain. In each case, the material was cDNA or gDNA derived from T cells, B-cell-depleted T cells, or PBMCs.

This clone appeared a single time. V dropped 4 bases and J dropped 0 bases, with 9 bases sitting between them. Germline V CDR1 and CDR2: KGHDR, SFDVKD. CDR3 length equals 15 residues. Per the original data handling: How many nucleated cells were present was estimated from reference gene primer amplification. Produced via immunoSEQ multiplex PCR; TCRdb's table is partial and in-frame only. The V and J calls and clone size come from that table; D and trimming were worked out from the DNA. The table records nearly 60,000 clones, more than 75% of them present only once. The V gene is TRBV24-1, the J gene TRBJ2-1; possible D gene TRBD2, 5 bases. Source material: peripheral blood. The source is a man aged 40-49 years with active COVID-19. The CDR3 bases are TGTGCCACCAGTGACGTAGCGCGCTCCTACAATGAGCAGTTCTTC. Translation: CATSDVARSYNEQFF.